The rows below give T cell receptor beta chains drawn from one sample of a study of cytomegalovirus exposure and HLA in healthy donors. Sequenced by immunoSEQ multiplex PCR; TCRdb stores in-frame clones only, minus some. The sample consists of approximately 200,000 clones, 82% of them appearing once. Sequenced material: PBMCs. Receptor source: a woman aged 50 to 60 in good health and CMV-seropositive. The CDR3 runs from the conserved cysteine through the conserved F or W. Fields, in order: J gene, clone size, D gene, V gene, CDR3 DNA, CDR3 protein. The D gene is left open where the match is weak. The listing skips clone size in some rows; elsewhere it reads once, few, many or a size class.

TRBJ1-2	NA	TRBD1	TRBV28	TGTGCCAGCAGCAGACGTGACAGGGCTAACTATGGCTACACCTTC	CASSRRDRANYGYTF
TRBJ2-7	few	NA	TRBV29-1	TGCAGCTCCACTGCCCCTACGGGCGAGCAGTACTTC	CSSTAPTGEQYF
TRBJ1-3	NA	NA	TRBV18	TGTGCCAGCTCACCTGGGACTCCGGATAACTCTGGAAACACCATATATTTT	CASSPGTPDNSGNTIYF
TRBJ2-5	NA	TRBD2	TRBV7-9	TGTGCCAGCAGCCCAACGGGACTATCAGAGACCCAGTACTTC	CASSPTGLSETQYF
TRBJ2-3	once	TRBD2	TRBV30	TGTGCCTGGAGGGCGACTAGCGGGAAAACAGATACGCAGTATTTT	CAWRATSGKTDTQYF
TRBJ1-1	NA	TRBD1	TRBV6-5	TGTGCCAGCAGTCGGACAGGGGGCTTTACTGAAGCTTTCTTT	CASSRTGGFTEAFF
TRBJ2-5	once	TRBD2	TRBV7-9	TGTGCCAGCAGCAAGACCCCTAAGCGGGAGTTGTACCAAGAGACCCAGTACTTC	CASSKTPKRELYQETQYF
TRBJ1-2	once	TRBD1	TRBV6-1	TGTGCCAGCAGTGAAGAGGGGGCAGGGTCCTTC	CASSEEGAGSF
TRBJ2-7	NA	NA	TRBV7-9	TGTGCCAGCAGCATCAACAGGGATCCCGACGAGCAGTACTTC	CASSINRDPDEQYF
TRBJ2-1	once	NA	TRBV6-1	TGTGCCAGCACGCGTAGCTCCTACAATGAGCAGTTCTTC	CASTRSSYNEQFF
TRBJ1-1	few	NA	TRBV6-5	TGTGCCTGCGGGGGAACAAACACTGAAGCTTTCTTT	CACGGTNTEAFF
TRBJ2-2	NA	NA	TRBV28	TGTGCCAGCAGTGCATCTCCTGGGGCGGGGACCGGGGAGCTGTTTTTT	CASSASPGAGTGELFF
TRBJ2-1	NA	NA	TRBV11-2	TGTGCCAGCAGCTTCAAACAGGACAGTGTCTCCTACAATGAGCAGTTCTTC	CASSFKQDSVSYNEQFF
TRBJ2-2	NA	NA	TRBV11-2	TGTGCCAGCAGTTGGGACATGAACACCGGGGAGCTGTTTTTT	CASSWDMNTGELFF
TRBJ1-1	NA	TRBD1	TRBV19	TGTGCCACAATGGGACAGGGGAACACTGAAGCTTTCTTT	CATMGQGNTEAFF
TRBJ2-5	NA	NA	TRBV20-1	TGCAGTGCTTTGAGAGAAGAGACCCAGTACTTC	CSALREETQYF
TRBJ2-2	NA	NA	TRBV10-3	TGTGCCATCAGTGGACTCACCTCGAACACCGGGGAGCTGTTTTTT	CAISGLTSNTGELFF
TRBJ2-6	NA	NA	TRBV6-1	TGTGCCACCTTGGGGCATTCTGGGGCCAACGTCCTGACTTTC	CATLGHSGANVLTF
TRBJ2-1	NA	NA	TRBV5-1	TGCGCCAGCAGCCCGGATGGACACAGAAACAATGAGCAGTTCTTC	CASSPDGHRNNEQFF
TRBJ2-1	NA	NA	TRBV5-1	TGCGCCAGCAGCCCAACCGGGTCCAATGAGCAGTTCTTC	CASSPTGSNEQFF
TRBJ2-5	NA	TRBD1	TRBV7-9	TGTGCCAGCAGCACTGGGGGACAGGGTGGTTCGGTGTACCAAGAGACCCAGTACTTC	CASSTGGQGGSVYQETQYF
TRBJ2-3	NA	TRBD2	TRBV28	TGTGCCAGCAGTGTAGCGGGAGGTCGCACAGATACGCAGTATTTT	CASSVAGGRTDTQYF
TRBJ2-7	NA	TRBD2	TRBV23-1	TGCGCCAGCATCCCCCCGGGGAGGGGCCGATTCTACGAGCAGTACTTC	CASIPPGRGRFYEQYF
TRBJ1-2	NA	TRBD1	TRBV5-4	TGTGCCAGCAGCTTGCGACAGGGAGATGGCTACACCTTC	CASSLRQGDGYTF
TRBJ2-3	NA	TRBD2	TRBV28	TGTGCCAGCAGTACAGCGGGAGCTAACACAGATACGCAGTATTTT	CASSTAGANTDTQYF
TRBJ1-6	NA	NA	TRBV7-6	TGTGCCAGCAGCTTAGAAGGGGAAGGCTCACCCCTCCACTTT	CASSLEGEGSPLHF